This T cell receptor (beta chain) was observed in a study of blood T cell repertoires in COVID-19. Study-wide context: Acute-phase and convalescent COVID-19 samples originated in the United States, Italy and Spain.

Germline CDR1 reads SGHTA; CDR2 reads FQGNSA. This CDR3 has 15 residues. V lost 5 bases and J lost 2; bases outside the gene matches: 5. As processed by the authors: Amplified reference gene primers provided the basis for estimating nucleated cell counts. Clones were read by immunoSEQ multiplex PCR, and TCRdb kept only the in-frame ones, dropping some. V, J and clone size reflect that table, while D and trimming were determined from the DNA. The sample comprises about 160,000 clones, about four fifths of which are singletons, and about 14% rests with the top ten. The receptor was derived from a woman of 80 years or more with acute or convalescent COVID-19. The sample comprised peripheral blood. This chain uses TRBV7-2 with TRBJ2-5, with 10 nucleotides matching TRBD2. DNA of the CDR3: TGTGCCAGCAGCCCCAGGACTAGCGGACAAGAGACCCAGTACTTC. Protein: CASSPRTSGQETQYF. The variable domain in full, completed from reference TRBV7-2 and TRBJ2-5, reads GAGVSQSPSNKVTEKGKDVELRCDPISGHTALYWYRQSLGQGLEFLIYFQGNSAPDKSGLPSDRFSAERTGGSVSTLTIQRTQQEDSAVYLCASSPRTSGQETQYFGPGTRLLVL.